The 14 T cell receptor beta chains below were found in one sample sequenced in a study of OX40 agonist ivuxolimab in advanced cancers. Sequencing was performed with immunoSEQ multiplex PCR; in TCRdb, only in-frame clones are kept and a portion is missing. This table holds around 64,000 clones, roughly 80% found once. Source: CD4+ or CD8+ T cells sorted from blood, taken in a trial of the OX40 agonist ivuxolimab. The receptors here all came from an adult with an advanced solid tumor such as melanoma, head and neck, liver or kidney cancer.

This chain links TRBV5-1 with TRBJ1-2, with 11 bases matching TRBD1. The CDR3 is made up of 17 amino acids. After removal of 1 base from V and 3 bases from J, the junction contained 8 bases not matched to a gene. Per germline, CDR1 SGHRS and CDR2 YFSETQ. DNA for the CDR3: TGCGCCAGCAGCTTGATCCATTTGGGACAGGGGGACTATGGCTACACCTTC. Translated: CASSLIHLGQGDYGYTF.

This clone appeared a single time. This chain connects TRBV9 to TRBJ1-2; D unclear. The CDR3 extends over 10 amino acids. Germline values: CDR1 SGDLS, CDR2 YYNGEE. V shed 3 bases and J shed 8 bases, with 5 bases lying between them. The chain's CDR3 is CASSGGGYTF. The CDR3 nucleotides read TGTGCCAGCAGCGGCGGGGGCTACACCTTC.

The J gene is TRBJ1-3, the V gene TRBV6-5; no clear D gene. Germline loops: CDR1 MNHEY, CDR2 SVGAGI. The CDR3 runs 16 residues. Trimming removed 0 bases at V and 0 bases at J, with 9 bases between. CDR3 region: CASSYSTKFSGNTIYF. Here the CDR3 DNA reads TGTGCCAGCAGTTACTCGACCAAGTTCTCTGGAAACACCATATATTTT.

In this sample, this clone turned up once. V usage is TRBV11-3 and J usage is TRBJ2-1, with 13 positions matching TRBD2. The CDR3 has 16 amino acids. With V trimmed by 3 bases and J by 7 bases, 6 bases remained unmatched. CDR1 SGHNT and CDR2 YENEEA come from the germline V gene. CDR3 nucleotides: TGTGCCAGCAGCTTGCGGACTAGCGGGAGTAAGAATGAGCAGTTCTTC. It specifies CASSLRTSGSKNEQFF.

V usage is TRBV10-3 and J usage is TRBJ1-5; 8 bases agree with TRBD1. CDR1 ENHRY and CDR2 SYGVKD come from the germline V gene. CDR3 size: 17 residues. With 10 bases clipped from V and 1 base from J, the junction kept 15 bases outside the gene matches. CDR3 nucleotides: TGTGCCACTCGGACAGGGAGTTTTAACGAAAGCAATCAGCCCCAGCATTTT. This gives the protein CATRTGSFNESNQPQHF.

The J gene is TRBJ2-7, the V gene TRBV7-6, with TRBD2 as a possible D gene (6 bases). There are 14 residues in the CDR3. The ends were cut back, 3 bases at V and 5 bases at J, with 14 bases in the middle. CDR1 and CDR2 (germline): SGHVS, FNYEAQ. The CDR3 coding sequence is TGTGCCAGCAGCTTCGGGGGAGAGGGCCACGAGCAGTACTTC. Protein sequence: CASSFGGEGHEQYF.

The V and J genes are TRBV21-1 and TRBJ1-1; no DNA check was done on the table's D call, TRBD1. TRBV21-1 is shown as a pseudogene. The CDR3 sequence is 13 residues long. CDR3 bases: TGTGCCAGCAGAGGGGCGTTTCAGGTTTCGGCTTTCTTT. Translated, it gives CASRGAFQVSAFF.

The chain has TRBV19 and TRBJ1-2; D possibly corresponds to TRBD1 (5 bases). V lost 3 bases and J lost 2, with 16 bases in between. Per the germline V gene, CDR1 is LNHDA and CDR2 is SQIVND (reference sequence). The CDR3 runs 16 residues. The CDR3 DNA reads TGTGCCAGTAGTATCCCTCGTTCAGGGCAGAACTATGGCTACACCTTC. It translates to CASSIPRSGQNYGYTF.

The chain combines TRBV19 with TRBJ1-2; TRBD1 matches 7 bases. CDR1 is LNHDA and CDR2 is SQIVND in the germline V gene (reference sequence). There are 15 residues in the CDR3. The V and J ends lost 9 bases and 1 base, in that order; junction bases with no gene match: 11. CDR3 coding DNA: TGTGCCAGCAAGCAGGGGGACAGACATAACTATGGCTACACCTTC. Its protein product is CASKQGDRHNYGYTF.

The chain uses TRBV7-2 and TRBJ2-1; the D gene could be TRBD1 or TRBD2 (5 bases each). Germline CDR1 and CDR2: SGHTA and FQGNSA. This CDR3 region has 14 residues. The ends were cut back, 4 bases at V and 4 bases at J, with 11 bases in the middle. DNA of the CDR3: TGTGCCAGCAGCTCGGGACGGATTTACAATGAGCAGTTCTTC. Translated, it gives CASSSGRIYNEQFF.

With regard to this clone: Other DNA sequences in this specimen translate into the identical CDR3. The chain employs TRBV6-1 and TRBJ1-2, with D tentatively TRBD1 (5 bases). V dropped 1 base and J dropped 8 bases, with 17 bases sitting between them. The V gene's germline CDR1 is MNHNS and CDR2 SASEGT. There are 15 residues in the CDR3. The CDR3 region is CASSEEGRRGRGYTF. The CDR3 bases are TGTGCCAGCAGTGAAGAGGGACGGAGGGGTCGGGGCTACACCTTC.

This clone came up a few times. The chain has TRBV9 and TRBJ1-2; 12 bases are a match to TRBD1. The CDR3 extends over 14 amino acids. The V segment lost 2 bases and the J segment 6 bases; nucleotides outside the gene matches: 2. The germline V gene encodes CDR1 SGDLS and CDR2 YYNGEE. The CDR3 reads CASSVGQGAHGYTF. CDR3 DNA sequence: TGTGCCAGCAGCGTGGGACAGGGGGCCCATGGCTACACCTTC.

This chain links TRBV2 with TRBJ2-5, with 8 bases fitting TRBD1. V lost 5 bases, J lost 5 bases, and 10 bases stayed unmatched. Looked up from germline, CDR1 is SNHLY and CDR2 is FYNNEI. The CDR3 is made up of 15 amino acids. Here the CDR3 DNA reads TGTGCCAGCAGTCCCCAGGGGGCGCAAACGGAGACCCAGTACTTC. Translated, it gives CASSPQGAQTETQYF.

The chain employs TRBV30 and TRBJ2-5; D is perhaps TRBD1 (5 bases). The V and J ends lost 2 bases and 2 bases respectively, with 18 bases between them. The CDR3 runs 16 residues. The germline CDR1 and CDR2 sequences are GTSNPN and SVGIG (reference sequence). CDR3 nucleotides: TGTGCCTGGAGTATCGGCCAGGGCCTCACGCAAGAGACCCAGTACTTC. Its translation is CAWSIGQGLTQETQYF.